The 23 T cell receptor beta chains below were found in one sample sequenced in a study of T cells after posttransplantation cyclophosphamide (dated by TCRdb to about 2016). The method behind the library was the immunoSEQ multiplex PCR assay. TCRdb provides this immuneACCESS table in a form limited to in-frame rearrangements. Some clones are lacking; in checked studies, under half of them reflect an unresolved V gene, and why the rest are absent is not known. The sample records over a hundred clones, around nine tenths of which are singletons. Around two fifths of the sample rests with the top ten. This sample's treatment or condition label indicates: high-dose cyclophosphamide on days +3 and +4 as single-agent GVHD prophylaxis. Busulfan and fludarabine conditioning, a related or unrelated marrow graft, and cyclophosphamide on days +3 and +4 were given to PTCy patients. Here the sequenced sample was skin tissue, taken 362 days after allogeneic stem cell transplant with posttransplant cyclophosphamide. Source of these receptors: a male patient aged 30 to 40 who received an allogeneic stem cell transplant from a related donor, was CMV-positive, and had acute GVHD only. Following transplantation, T cells from the graft donor may be among those present.

The V gene is TRBV6-6, the J gene TRBJ1-5; maybe TRBD1 (6 bases). Germline lookup yields CDR1 MNHNY and CDR2 SVGAGI (reference sequence). V dropped 5 bases and J dropped 0 bases, with 8 bases sitting between them. CDR3 length: 14 residues. The CDR3: CASSPDSSNQPQHF. The CDR3 region has the DNA TGTGCCAGCAGTCCGGACAGTAGCAATCAGCCCCAGCATTTT.

The chain carries TRBV6-1 and TRBJ2-7, with TRBD1 matching over 8 bases. V lost 3 bases, J lost 3 bases, and 4 bases stayed unmatched. This CDR3 is 14 amino acids long. The germline V gene encodes CDR1 MNHNS and CDR2 SASEGT. The CDR3 loop reads CASSEATGVYEQYF. CDR3 DNA sequence: TGTGCCAGCAGTGAGGCGACAGGGGTCTACGAGCAGTACTTC.

This clone was detected only a few times. V is TRBV6-1 and J is TRBJ2-1; tentative D call: TRBD1 (5 bases). Trimming stripped 7 bases from V and 10 bases from J, with 17 bases between. CDR1 and CDR2 from the germline V gene are MNHNS and SASEGT. This CDR3 has 13 amino acids. DNA of the CDR3: TGTGCCAGCATCAAAGGGGTAGCTGGCGAGCAGTTCTTC. It specifies CASIKGVAGEQFF.

This clone was counted a few times. J is TRBJ2-2 and V is TRBV6-6, with 11 bases aligning to TRBD2. The CDR3 loop spans 13 amino acids. CDR1 and CDR2 from the germline V gene are MNHNY and SVGAGI (reference sequence). V shed 8 bases, J shed 5 bases, and the junction held 1 base outside the gene matches. The CDR3 coding sequence is TGTGCCAGCTCTAGCGGGGGGACCGGGGAGCTGTTTTTT. It yields the protein CASSSGGTGELFF.

This chain connects TRBV6-5 to TRBJ2-7; 10 positions match TRBD2. This CDR3 is built from 15 residues. Germline V gene sequence: CDR1 MNHEY, CDR2 SVGAGI. V trimming: 5 bases; J trimming: 3 bases; junction bases outside the gene matches: 7. The CDR3 nucleotides are TGTGCCAGCAGTGGAAGACTAGCGGGCATCTACGAGCAGTACTTC. Protein: CASSGRLAGIYEQYF.

The CDR3 loop is CASGRLAGQNEQFF. Written as DNA, the CDR3 is TGTGCCAGCGGTAGACTAGCGGGACAGAATGAGCAGTTCTTC. The chain employs TRBV6-1 and TRBJ2-1; TRBD2 matches 11 bases. V was clipped by 8 bases and J by 7 bases; unmatched bases: 7. CDR3 length: 14 residues. Germline V gene lookup returns CDR1 MNHNS and CDR2 SASEGT.

The chain joins TRBV6-4 to TRBJ1-5, with TRBD1 matching 9 bases. Germline CDR1 and CDR2: MRHNA and SNTAGT. The CDR3 runs to 16 residues. V shed 6 bases and J 4 bases; nucleotides not matched to a gene: 10. CDR3 coding DNA: TGTGCCAGCAGGAAAACCGGGACAGGGATAAATCAGCCCCAGCATTTT. This sequence encodes CASRKTGTGINQPQHF.

The chain employs TRBV6-6 and TRBJ2-2; 10 positions agree with TRBD2. In germline, CDR1 is MNHNY, CDR2 SVGAGI (reference sequence). The CDR3 contains 16 residues. V was pared by 6 bases and J by 6 bases, with 10 bases of the junction left unmatched. The CDR3 here is CASSRPGTSDPGELFF. The CDR3 nucleotides read TGTGCCAGCAGCCGACCCGGGACTAGCGACCCCGGGGAGCTGTTTTTT.

V usage is TRBV6-1 and J usage is TRBJ2-3; D call uncertain. Germline V lookup: CDR1 MNHNS, CDR2 SASEGT. This CDR3 has 15 amino acids. The V end lost 1 base, the J end lost 0 bases, and 8 bases lay between the germline ends. CDR3 nucleotides: TGTGCCAGCAGTGAAGGCGGCGGCAGCACAGATACGCAGTATTTT. Encoded protein: CASSEGGGSTDTQYF.

V and J are TRBV6-5 and TRBJ1-3, with D tentatively TRBD1 (5 bases). Germline values: CDR1 MNHEY, CDR2 SVGAGI. CDR3 length equals 13 residues. Trimming pared 2 bases from V and 4 bases from J, leaving 6 bases between. CDR3 loop: CASSYRTGNTIYF. CDR3 DNA: TGTGCCAGCAGTTACCGGACAGGAAACACCATATATTTT.

This CDR3 is CASRLNPAADYEQYF. CDR3 DNA: TGTGCCAGCAGGTTAAACCCAGCGGCCGACTACGAGCAGTACTTC. The chain combines TRBV7-2 with TRBJ2-7; tentative D call: TRBD2 (5 bases). Germline loops: CDR1 SGHTA, CDR2 FQGNSA. The CDR3 sequence is 15 residues long. The V gene lost 6 bases and the J gene lost 3 bases, with 18 bases spanning the gap.

This chain uses TRBV6-4 with TRBJ2-2, with D uncertain. Germline lookup yields CDR1 MRHNA and CDR2 SNTAGT. The ends were cut back, 4 bases at V and 5 bases at J, with 8 bases in the middle. The CDR3 covers 13 residues. This CDR3 reads CASSVAPTGELFF. CDR3 in DNA: TGTGCCAGCAGTGTGGCTCCAACCGGGGAGCTGTTTTTT.

This chain connects TRBV6-1 to TRBJ1-2; tentatively, D is TRBD1 (5 bases). The CDR3 is 11 amino acids. The germline CDR1 and CDR2 sequences are MNHNS and SASEGT. V lost 8 bases, J lost 13 bases, and 17 bases lay in between. CDR3 residues: CASGEEPGGTF. CDR3 in DNA: TGTGCCAGCGGAGAGGAACCCGGGGGCACCTTC.

The V call is TRBV7-6, the J call TRBJ2-7; TRBD2 matches at 7 bases. The junction had 9 bases not matched to a gene; V was cut back by 1 base and J by 6 bases. Germline assignment: CDR1 SGHVS and CDR2 FNYEAQ. The CDR3 length is 15 residues. CDR3 region: CASSLDPSGPGEQYF. DNA for the CDR3: TGTGCCAGCAGCTTAGACCCTAGCGGTCCCGGCGAGCAGTACTTC.

The chain joins TRBV6-1 to TRBJ2-5, with 7 positions matching TRBD1. The CDR3 sequence is 15 residues long. V lost 7 bases, J lost 1 base, and 9 bases stayed unmatched. The V gene's germline CDR1 is MNHNS and CDR2 SASEGT. The CDR3 coding sequence is TGTGCCAGCACCAACATCCACAGGGGCCAAGAGACCCAGTACTTC. Its protein is CASTNIHRGQETQYF.

The chain links TRBV5-4 to TRBJ1-2; D gene unclear. This CDR3 contains 16 residues. V was shortened by 6 bases and J by 4 bases, with 22 bases between the two germline ends. CDR1 and CDR2 from the germline V gene are SGHNT and YYREEE (reference sequence). The CDR3 region has the DNA TGTGCCAGCAATTTGACCGTACCAGGAAAGATCTATGGCTACACCTTC. Protein sequence: CASNLTVPGKIYGYTF.

The gene calls are TRBV6-6 and TRBJ1-1; 10 positions agree with TRBD1. The V and J ends lost 6 bases and 1 base, in that order; junction bases with no gene match: 2. There are 14 residues in the CDR3. The V gene's germline CDR1 is MNHNY and CDR2 SVGAGI (reference sequence). This CDR3 is CASSWTGGNTEAFF. In DNA, the CDR3 is TGTGCCAGCAGCTGGACAGGGGGGAACACTGAAGCTTTCTTT.

The J gene is TRBJ1-5, the V gene TRBV6-6; 7 bases match TRBD1. This CDR3 is built from 14 residues. Per germline, CDR1 MNHNY and CDR2 SVGAGI (reference sequence). V lost 9 bases, J lost 4 bases, and 9 bases stayed unmatched. The CDR3 region is CASNTGQLNQPQHF. The CDR3 nucleotides are TGTGCCAGTAATACGGGACAGTTAAATCAGCCCCAGCATTTT.

V and J are TRBV6-5 and TRBJ2-1; D is undetermined. The germline CDR1 and CDR2 sequences are MNHEY and SVGAGI. The CDR3 extends over 13 amino acids. The V gene lost 0 bases and the J gene lost 7 bases, with 7 bases spanning the gap. CDR3 sequence reads: CASSYSSGNEQFF. The CDR3 DNA sequence: TGTGCCAGCAGTTACTCGTCCGGGAATGAGCAGTTCTTC.

CDR3 loop: CASRQGASYNSPLHF. In DNA form, the CDR3 reads TGTGCCAGCAGACAGGGGGCATCCTATAATTCACCCCTCCACTTT. The chain employs TRBV6-5 and TRBJ1-6; 9 nucleotides match TRBD1. After removal of 6 bases from V and 1 base from J, the junction contained 1 base not matched to a gene. The CDR3 spans 15 residues. Germline CDR1 is MNHEY and CDR2 is SVGAGI.

The chain recombines TRBV6-1 with TRBJ1-2, with unresolved D. The V and J ends lost 4 bases and 8 bases respectively, with 14 bases between them. Germline V gives CDR1 MNHNS, CDR2 SASEGT. This CDR3 comprises 13 residues. CDR3 coding DNA: TGTGCCAGCAGTGTCGGGATAGGGAACGGCTACACCTTC. Translation: CASSVGIGNGYTF.

This clone was picked up one time. The chain employs TRBV6-6 and TRBJ2-1; D might be TRBD2 (7 bases). Germline CDR1 MNHNY, CDR2 SVGAGI (reference sequence). This CDR3 spans 16 amino acids. V gave up 5 bases and J gave up 0 bases, with 14 bases separating them. CDR3 sequence: CASSTSGGSSYNEQFF. For the CDR3, the DNA is TGTGCCAGCAGTACCTCGGGGGGCAGCTCCTACAATGAGCAGTTCTTC.

The V gene is TRBV29-1, the J gene TRBJ1-5, with a possible D match to TRBD1 (5 bases). This CDR3 region has 14 residues. Trimming left V 6 bases short and J 1 base short, with 13 bases between. Germline V CDR1 and CDR2: SQVTM, ANQGSEA. CDR3 sequence reads: CSVGGDGSNQPQHF. CDR3 nucleotide sequence: TGCAGCGTGGGGGGGGACGGCAGCAATCAGCCCCAGCATTTT.